One and the same sample provided the 9 T cell receptor beta chains below, sequenced in a study of blood T cell repertoires in COVID-19. Measured with immunoSEQ multiplex PCR; TCRdb has only the in-frame clones, and not every one. The sample consists of roughly 150,000 clones, 80% of them appearing once. The sample consisted of peripheral blood. The receptors originated from a man in his sixties with acute or convalescent COVID-19.

This sequence joins TRBV24-1 and TRBJ1-5; D might be TRBD1 (5 bases). Germline V lookup: CDR1 KGHDR, CDR2 SFDVKD. Trimming removed 3 bases from V and 3 bases from J, with 11 bases in between. This CDR3 comprises 15 residues. CDR3 protein: CATSDPRQTNQPQHF. DNA of the CDR3: TGTGCCACCAGTGATCCCCGACAGACCAATCAGCCCCAGCATTTT.

The chain combines TRBV7-2 with TRBJ2-1; 9 bases match TRBD2. Germline V gives CDR1 SGHTA, CDR2 FQGNSA. Losses at the gene ends were 5 bases for V and 5 bases for J; bases not matched to a gene: 7. The length of the CDR3 is 15 residues. CDR3 region: CASSGGRVSDNEQFF. CDR3 sequence (DNA): TGTGCCAGCAGCGGCGGGAGGGTCTCGGACAATGAGCAGTTCTTC.

This chain uses TRBV24-1 with TRBJ2-1, with 8 bases fitting TRBD2. Germline assignment: CDR1 KGHDR and CDR2 SFDVKD. This CDR3 contains 15 residues. After removal of 7 bases from V and 5 bases from J, the junction contained 9 bases not matched to a gene. The CDR3 coding sequence is TGTGCCACCAGCCAAGCGGGGGCCGGTAACAATGAGCAGTTCTTC. Translated, it gives CATSQAGAGNNEQFF.

This clone appeared many times. This chain joins TRBV5-4 and TRBJ2-7, with 7 bases aligning to TRBD1. The length of the CDR3 is 13 residues. CDR1 and CDR2 from the germline V gene are SGHNT and YYREEE (reference sequence). Trimming took 4 bases from V and 3 from J; bases not matched to a gene: 4. The CDR3 DNA follows: TGTGCCAGCAGCACTTACAGGGGCTACGAGCAGTACTTC. This sequence encodes CASSTYRGYEQYF. Filled out from reference TRBV5-4 and TRBJ2-7, the complete variable domain reads ETGVTQSPTHLIKTRGQQVTLRCSSQSGHNTVSWYQQALGQGPQFIFQYYREEENGRGNFPPRFSGLQFPNYSSELNVNALELDDSALYLCASSTYRGYEQYFGPGTRLTVT.

The V gene is TRBV28, the J gene TRBJ2-2; 7 positions match TRBD1. Germline V gene sequence: CDR1 MDHEN, CDR2 SYDVKM. CDR3 length: 14 residues. V lost 6 bases and J lost 3; bases outside the gene matches: 4. The CDR3 reads CASRGQGDTGELFF. The CDR3 DNA reads TGTGCCAGCAGGGGGCAGGGGGACACCGGGGAGCTGTTTTTT.

The chain joins TRBV4-2 to TRBJ2-5; 7 bases agree with TRBD1. The CDR3 has 16 amino acids. The V segment lost 1 base and the J segment 4 bases; nucleotides outside the gene matches: 9. The germline CDR1 and CDR2 sequences are LGHNA and YNFKEQ. CDR3 DNA sequence: TGTGCCAGCAGCCAAGGGACCGGACAGGTACTAGAGACCCAGTACTTC. It codes for CASSQGTGQVLETQYF.

The chain combines TRBV19 with TRBJ2-3, with TRBD2 identical over 12 bases. The CDR3 contains 17 residues. The trim removed 4 bases at V and 2 bases at J, leaving 7 bases unmatched. CDR1 and CDR2 (germline): LNHDA, SQIVND (reference sequence). The CDR3 bases are TGTGCCAGTAGTAAAACTAGCGGGGGGACCTTCACAGATACGCAGTATTTT. Its translation: CASSKTSGGTFTDTQYF.

The V and J genes are TRBV7-2 and TRBJ1-5; D is unresolved. Trimming shortened V by 5 bases and J by 4 bases, and 9 bases separated the two germline ends. This CDR3 contains 13 residues. Germline assignment: CDR1 SGHTA and CDR2 FQGNSA. The CDR3 here is CASSGRVNQPQHF. The CDR3 region has the DNA TGTGCCAGCAGCGGGCGGGTAAATCAGCCCCAGCATTTT.

Written as DNA, the CDR3 is TGTGCCAGCAGCCCCCGACTAGCGGGGAACACCGGGGAGCTGTTTTTT. Residues: CASSPRLAGNTGELFF. The rearrangement links TRBV3-1 (or the pseudogene TRBV3-2) to TRBJ2-2; 10 bases match TRBD2. This CDR3 spans 16 amino acids. V dropped 4 bases and J dropped 1; count of bases not matched to a gene: 3. Looked up from germline, CDR1 is LGHDT and CDR2 is YNNKEL (reference sequence).